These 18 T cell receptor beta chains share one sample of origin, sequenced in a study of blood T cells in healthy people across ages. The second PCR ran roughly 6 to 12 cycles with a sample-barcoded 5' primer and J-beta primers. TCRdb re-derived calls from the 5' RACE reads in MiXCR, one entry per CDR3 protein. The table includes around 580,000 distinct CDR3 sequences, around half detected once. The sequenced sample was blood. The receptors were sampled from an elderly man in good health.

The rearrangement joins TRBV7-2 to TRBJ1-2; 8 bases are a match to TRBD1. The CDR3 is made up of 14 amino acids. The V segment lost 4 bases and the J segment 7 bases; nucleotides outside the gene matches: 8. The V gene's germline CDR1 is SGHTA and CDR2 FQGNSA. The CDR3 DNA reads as TGTGCCAGCAGCTCGCAGACAGGGGTGGCTGGCTACACCTTC. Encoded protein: CASSSQTGVAGYTF.

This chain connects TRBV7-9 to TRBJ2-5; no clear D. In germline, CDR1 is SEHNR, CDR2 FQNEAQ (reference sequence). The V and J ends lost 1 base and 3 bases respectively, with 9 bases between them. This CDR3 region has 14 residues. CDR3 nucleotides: TGTGCCAGCAGCTTAGGGTTTGGGGAAGAGACCCAGTACTTC. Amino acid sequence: CASSLGFGEETQYF.

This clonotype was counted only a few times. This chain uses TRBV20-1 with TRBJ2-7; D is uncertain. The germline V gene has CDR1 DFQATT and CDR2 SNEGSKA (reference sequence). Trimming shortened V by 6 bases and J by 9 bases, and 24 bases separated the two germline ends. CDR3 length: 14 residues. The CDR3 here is CSALPPTDGVGQYF. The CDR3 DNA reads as TGCAGTGCCCTCCCCCCCACGGACGGCGTAGGGCAGTACTTC.

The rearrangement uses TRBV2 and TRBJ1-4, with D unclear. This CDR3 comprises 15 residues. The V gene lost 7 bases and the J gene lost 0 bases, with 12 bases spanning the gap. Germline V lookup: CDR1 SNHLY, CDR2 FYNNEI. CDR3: CASTREPATNEKLFF. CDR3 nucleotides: TGTGCCAGCACTCGGGAGCCCGCAACTAATGAAAAACTGTTTTTT.

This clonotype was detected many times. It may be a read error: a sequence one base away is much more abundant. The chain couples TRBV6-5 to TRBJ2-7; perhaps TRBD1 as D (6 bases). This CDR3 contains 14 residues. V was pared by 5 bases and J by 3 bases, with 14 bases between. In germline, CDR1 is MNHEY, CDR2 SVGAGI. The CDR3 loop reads CASSVQDRDYEQYF. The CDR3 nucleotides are TGTGCCAGCAGTGTCCAGGACAGAGACTACGAGCAGTACTTC.

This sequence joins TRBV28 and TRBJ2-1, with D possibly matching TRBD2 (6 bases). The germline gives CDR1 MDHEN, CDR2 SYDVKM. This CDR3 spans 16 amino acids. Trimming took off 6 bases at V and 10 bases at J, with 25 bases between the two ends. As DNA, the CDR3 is TGTGCCAGCAGCCAATTAGGGGCCTCCGGGGGTGAGGAGCAGTTCTTC. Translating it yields CASSQLGASGGEEQFF.

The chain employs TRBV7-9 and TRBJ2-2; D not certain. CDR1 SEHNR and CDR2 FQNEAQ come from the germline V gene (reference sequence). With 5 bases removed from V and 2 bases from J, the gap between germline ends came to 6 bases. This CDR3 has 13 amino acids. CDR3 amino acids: CASSPRNTGELFF. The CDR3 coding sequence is TGTGCCAGCAGCCCCCGAAACACCGGGGAGCTGTTTTTT.

The CDR3 bases are TGTGCCAGCAGACCAAGGATCCGGGGGGTCAACAATGAGCAGTTCTTC. Protein sequence: CASRPRIRGVNNEQFF. The V and J genes are TRBV6-2 or TRBV6-3 and TRBJ2-1; TRBD2 matches 7 bases. The CDR3 length is 16 residues. CDR1 and CDR2 from the germline V gene are MNHEY and SVGEGT. The V gene end was trimmed by 6 bases and the J gene end by 5 bases; junction bases not matched to a gene: 13.

The CDR3 nucleotides read TGTGCCAGCAGCCAAGAGGCCTCTCAGTACTTC. Translated, it gives CASSQEASQYF. The chain carries TRBV3-1 and TRBJ2-5, with D unresolved. This CDR3 spans 11 amino acids. Trimming removed 0 bases at V and 11 bases at J, with 7 bases between. In germline, CDR1 is LGHDT, CDR2 YNNKEL (reference sequence).

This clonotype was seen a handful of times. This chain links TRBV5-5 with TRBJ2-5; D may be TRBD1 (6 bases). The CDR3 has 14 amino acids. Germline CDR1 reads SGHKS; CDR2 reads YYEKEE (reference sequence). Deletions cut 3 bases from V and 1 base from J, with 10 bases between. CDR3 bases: TGTGCCAGCAGCTCAAGGACAGCCCAAGAGACCCAGTACTTC. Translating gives CASSSRTAQETQYF.

The DNA for the CDR3 is TGTGCCAGCAGCCAAGATCCGACTATCGACGAGCAGTACTTC. This codes for CASSQDPTIDEQYF. The chain uses TRBV3-1 and TRBJ2-7, with D tentatively TRBD2 (5 bases). CDR3 size: 14 residues. Germline lookup yields CDR1 LGHDT and CDR2 YNNKEL (reference sequence). Between the trimmed V and J ends, which lost 0 bases and 5 bases, there was a span of 11 bases.

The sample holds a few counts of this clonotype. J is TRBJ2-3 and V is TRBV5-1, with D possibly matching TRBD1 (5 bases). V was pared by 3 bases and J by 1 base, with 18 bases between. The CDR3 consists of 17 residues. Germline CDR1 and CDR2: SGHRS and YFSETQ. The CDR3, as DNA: TGCGCCAGCAGCTACTACCTAAGCCCACAGGGCACAGATACGCAGTATTTT. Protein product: CASSYYLSPQGTDTQYF.

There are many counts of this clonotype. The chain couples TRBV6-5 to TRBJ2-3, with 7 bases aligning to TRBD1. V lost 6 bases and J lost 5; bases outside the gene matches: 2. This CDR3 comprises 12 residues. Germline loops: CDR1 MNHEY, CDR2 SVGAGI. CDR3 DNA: TGTGCCAGCAGGGGGGACAGAGATACGCAGTATTTT. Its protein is CASRGDRDTQYF.

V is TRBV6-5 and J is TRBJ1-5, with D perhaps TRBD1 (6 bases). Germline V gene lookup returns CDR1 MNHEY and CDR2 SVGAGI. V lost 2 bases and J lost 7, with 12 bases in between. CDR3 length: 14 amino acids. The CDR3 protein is CASSYAGAGQPQHF. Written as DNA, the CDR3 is TGTGCCAGCAGTTACGCGGGGGCAGGACAGCCCCAGCATTTT.

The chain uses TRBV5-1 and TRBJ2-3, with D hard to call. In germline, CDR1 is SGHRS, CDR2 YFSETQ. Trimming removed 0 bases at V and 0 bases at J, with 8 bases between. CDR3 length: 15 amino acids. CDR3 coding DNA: TGCGCCAGCAGCTTGGATACAGCTAGCACAGATACGCAGTATTTT. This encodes CASSLDTASTDTQYF.

Here the CDR3 reads CASSPGGGGVDTQYF. The CDR3 nucleotides read TGCGCCAGCAGCCCTGGTGGAGGAGGGGTGGATACGCAGTATTTT. This sequence joins TRBV5-1 and TRBJ2-3; D might be TRBD2 (6 bases). V lost 4 bases and J 6 bases, leaving 18 bases between the germline ends. Germline V gives CDR1 SGHRS, CDR2 YFSETQ. The CDR3 runs to 15 residues.

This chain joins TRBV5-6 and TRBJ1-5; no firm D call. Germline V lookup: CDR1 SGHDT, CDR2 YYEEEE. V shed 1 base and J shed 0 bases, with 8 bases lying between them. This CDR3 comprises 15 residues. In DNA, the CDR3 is TGTGCCAGCAGCTTGTATCAGAGTAGCAATCAGCCCCAGCATTTT. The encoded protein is CASSLYQSSNQPQHF.

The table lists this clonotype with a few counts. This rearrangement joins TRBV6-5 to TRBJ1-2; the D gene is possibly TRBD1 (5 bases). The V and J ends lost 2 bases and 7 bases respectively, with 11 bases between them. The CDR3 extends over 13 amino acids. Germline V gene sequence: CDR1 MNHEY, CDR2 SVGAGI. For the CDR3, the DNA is TGTGCCAGCAGTTACGAAGGGACCCGTGGCTACACCTTC. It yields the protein CASSYEGTRGYTF.